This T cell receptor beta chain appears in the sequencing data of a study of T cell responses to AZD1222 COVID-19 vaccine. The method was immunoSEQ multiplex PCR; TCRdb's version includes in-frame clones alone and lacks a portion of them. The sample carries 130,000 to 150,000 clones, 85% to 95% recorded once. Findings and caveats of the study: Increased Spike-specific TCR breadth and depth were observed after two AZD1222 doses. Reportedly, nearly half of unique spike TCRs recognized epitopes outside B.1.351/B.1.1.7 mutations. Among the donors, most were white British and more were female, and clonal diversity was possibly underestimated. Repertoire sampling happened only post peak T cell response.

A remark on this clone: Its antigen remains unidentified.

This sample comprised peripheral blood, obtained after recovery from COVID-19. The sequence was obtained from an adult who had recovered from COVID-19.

For the CDR3, the DNA is TGCAGCTCATGGGGGGGTGCGGTTGCCCCTGGCTCCTACAATGAGCAGTTCTTC. It yields the protein CSSWGGAVAPGSYNEQFF. The J gene is TRBJ2-1, the V gene TRBV29-1; 7 bases match TRBD2. In germline, CDR1 is SQVTM, CDR2 ANQGSEA. The CDR3 sequence is 18 residues long. V lost 8 bases and J lost 0; bases outside the gene matches: 19.